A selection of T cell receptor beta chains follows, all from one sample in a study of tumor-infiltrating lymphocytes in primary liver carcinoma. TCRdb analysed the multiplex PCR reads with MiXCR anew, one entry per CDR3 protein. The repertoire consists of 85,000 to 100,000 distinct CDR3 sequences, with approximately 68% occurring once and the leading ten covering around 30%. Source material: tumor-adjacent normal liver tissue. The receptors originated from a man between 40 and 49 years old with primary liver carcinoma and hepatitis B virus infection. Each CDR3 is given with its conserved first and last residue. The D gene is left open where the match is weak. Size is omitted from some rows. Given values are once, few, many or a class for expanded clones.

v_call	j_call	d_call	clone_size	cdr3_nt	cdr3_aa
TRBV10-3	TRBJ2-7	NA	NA	TGTGCCATCAGCGAGTCGAAGGCCCCCGTGGAGCAGTACTTC	CAISESKAPVEQYF
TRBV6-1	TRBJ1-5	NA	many	TGTGCCAGCGGTGAAAGTATTGGACAGCCCCAGCATTTT	CASGESIGQPQHF
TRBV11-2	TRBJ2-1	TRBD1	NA	TGCGCCAGCAACTTCCACAGGGGCGACTACAATGAGCAGTTCTTC	CASNFHRGDYNEQFF
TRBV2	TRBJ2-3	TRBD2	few	TGTGCCAGCACCAGACCGGGACTAGCGGGAGGGGAGGCAGATACGCAGTATTTT	CASTRPGLAGGEADTQYF
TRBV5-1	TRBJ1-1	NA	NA	TGCGCCAGCAGCTCCCCGAGTTGGGGGGGTCCCACTGAAGCTCTCTTT	CASSSPSWGGPTEALF
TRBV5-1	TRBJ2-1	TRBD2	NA	TGCGCCAGCAGCTATTCCTGGGGAGGGGTCAACAATGAGCAGTTCTTC	CASSYSWGGVNNEQFF
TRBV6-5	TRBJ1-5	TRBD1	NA	TGTGCCAGCAGTCCGGACAGGACTCAGCCCCAACATTTT	CASSPDRTQPQHF
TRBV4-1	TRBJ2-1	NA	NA	TGCGCCAGCAGCCAAGCGGGAACCAAGCAGTTCTTC	CASSQAGTKQFF
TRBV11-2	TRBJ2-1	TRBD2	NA	TGTGACAGCAGCCAAGCAACTAGCGGGAGGGCCTATTACCCAGGTGAGCAGTTCTTC	CDSSQATSGRAYYPGEQFF
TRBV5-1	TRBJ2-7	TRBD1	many	TGCGCCAGCAGCCTACCGGGACAGGGCTTCGAGCAGTACTTC	CASSLPGQGFEQYF
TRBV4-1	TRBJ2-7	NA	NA	TGCGCCAGCAACCCGATGGAGACAGGATACGAGCAGTACTTC	CASNPMETGYEQYF
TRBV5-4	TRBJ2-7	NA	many	TGTGCCAGCACGTCAGGAGTCGAGCAGTACTTC	CASTSGVEQYF
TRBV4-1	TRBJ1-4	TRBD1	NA	TGCGCCAGCAACCATGCCCAGGGGGACGAAAAACTATTTTTT	CASNHAQGDEKLFF
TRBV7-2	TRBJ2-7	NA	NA	TGTGCCAGCAACTTAAGAACGGTGGGTCCCTACGAACAGTACTTC	CASNLRTVGPYEQYF